This T cell receptor (beta chain) was obtained from a study of control samples from healthy donors and cancer patients. The CDR3 loop spans 15 amino acids. V lost 1 base and J lost 8, with 17 bases in between. Germline V gene lookup returns CDR1 MGHDK and CDR2 SYGVNS. The data were produced by immunoSEQ multiplex PCR, yet TCRdb's version contains in-frame clones alone and is incomplete. The table has approximately 70,000 clones, around 84% seen once. Sequenced sample: blood. This TCR was recovered from a man between 50 and 59 years old in good health. The rearrangement links TRBV25-1 to TRBJ1-2; the D is unclear. DNA for the CDR3: TGTGCCAGCAGTGAATCCACCCCCGGCGCCGAAGGCTACACCTTC. Amino acid sequence: CASSESTPGAEGYTF.